The 17 T cell receptor beta chains below come from one sample, sequenced in a study of blood T cell repertoires in COVID-19. The protocol was immunoSEQ multiplex PCR, while the TCRdb copy is restricted to in-frame clones and leaves out a portion. Of under 350,000 clones in the sample, around 86% were seen once. The sample was peripheral blood. The origin of the receptors is a man aged 50 to 59 with acute or convalescent COVID-19.

This rearrangement joins TRBV19 to TRBJ1-2, with no clear D. Trimming took off 5 bases at V and 0 bases at J, with 10 bases between the two ends. Germline V gene lookup returns CDR1 LNHDA and CDR2 SQIVND (reference sequence). This CDR3 contains 14 residues. CDR3 in amino acids: CASSLGGANYGYTF. CDR3 nucleotide sequence: TGTGCCAGTAGTCTCGGAGGAGCTAACTATGGCTACACCTTC.

The chain couples TRBV5-5 to TRBJ1-2; 7 bases line up with TRBD1. Germline CDR1 SGHKS, CDR2 YYEKEE (reference sequence). This CDR3 comprises 16 residues. With 4 bases clipped from V and 2 bases from J, the junction kept 11 bases outside the gene matches. The CDR3 here is CASSDAGTDPNYGYTF. DNA for the CDR3: TGTGCCAGCAGCGACGCTGGGACAGACCCAAACTATGGCTACACCTTC.

V and J are TRBV5-1 and TRBJ2-2; D possibly corresponds to TRBD2 (6 bases). The ends were cut back, 4 bases at V and 4 bases at J, with 20 bases in the middle. This CDR3 has 17 residues. Germline V lookup: CDR1 SGHRS, CDR2 YFSETQ. The CDR3 loop reads CASSMTPAAAGTGELFF. The CDR3 region has the DNA TGCGCCAGCAGCATGACCCCCGCGGCAGCGGGCACCGGGGAGCTGTTTTTT.

The chain is built from TRBV4-1 and TRBJ2-1; possibly TRBD2 for D (5 bases). Trimming shortened V by 0 bases and J by 2 bases, and 8 bases separated the two germline ends. Looked up from germline, CDR1 is MGHRA and CDR2 is YSYEKL. This CDR3 region has 15 residues. CDR3 in amino acids: CASSQDLAAYNEQFF. CDR3 DNA sequence: TGCGCCAGCAGCCAAGATCTAGCCGCCTACAATGAGCAGTTCTTC.

The chain joins TRBV5-1 to TRBJ2-5; 12 bases are shared with TRBD1. Looked up from germline, CDR1 is SGHRS and CDR2 is YFSETQ. The junction had 6 bases not matched to a gene; V was cut back by 4 bases and J by 5 bases. This CDR3 has 15 residues. The CDR3 region is CASSQGTGGGETQYF. For the CDR3, the DNA is TGCGCCAGCAGCCAAGGGACAGGGGGCGGTGAGACCCAGTACTTC.

The V and J genes are TRBV30 and TRBJ2-1, with 15 nucleotides matching TRBD2. V trimming: 5 bases; J trimming: 10 bases; junction bases outside the gene matches: 3. This CDR3 region has 13 residues. Per the germline V gene, CDR1 is GTSNPN and CDR2 is SVGIG (reference sequence). CDR3 in amino acids: CAWEGLAGGEQFF. As DNA, the CDR3 is TGTGCCTGGGAGGGACTAGCGGGGGGCGAGCAGTTCTTC.

The gene calls are TRBV6-1 and TRBJ2-3; 7 bases map to TRBD1. CDR1 is MNHNS, CDR2 SASEGT, per germline. The J segment lost 1 base and the V segment lost 2 bases, leaving 3 bases of the junction unmatched. The CDR3 consists of 15 residues. The CDR3: CASSETGVGTDTQYF. The CDR3 coding sequence is TGTGCCAGCAGTGAAACAGGGGTGGGCACAGATACGCAGTATTTT.

The chain is built from TRBV6-1 and TRBJ1-5; TRBD1 aligns across 7 bases. J was trimmed by 5 bases and V by 2 bases; bases with no gene match: 0. Germline loops: CDR1 MNHNS, CDR2 SASEGT. CDR3 size: 13 residues. The DNA for the CDR3 is TGTGCCAGCAGTGAAACAGGGGATCAGCCCCAGCATTTT. Its protein product is CASSETGDQPQHF.

The V gene is TRBV7-9, the J gene TRBJ2-7; possible D gene TRBD2, 5 bases. The V and J ends lost 5 bases and 2 bases respectively, with 10 bases between them. The CDR3 totals 13 residues. The germline V gene has CDR1 SEHNR and CDR2 FQNEAQ (reference sequence). CDR3 bases: TGTGCCAGCAGCATGGCCGGGACCTACGAGCAGTACTTC. This translates into CASSMAGTYEQYF.

The rearrangement links TRBV3-1 (or the pseudogene TRBV3-2) to TRBJ2-5; 8 positions agree with TRBD1. The CDR3 runs to 13 residues. CDR1 is LGHDT, CDR2 YNNKEL, per germline (reference sequence). J was trimmed by 7 bases and V by 3 bases; bases with no gene match: 4. CDR3 coding DNA: TGTGCCAGCAGCCACCGACAGGGGACGACCCAGTACTTC. Its translation is CASSHRQGTTQYF.

The chain employs TRBV6-5 and TRBJ1-1, with D hard to call. This CDR3 has 15 amino acids. With 2 bases removed from V and 5 bases from J, the gap between germline ends came to 15 bases. Per the germline V gene, CDR1 is MNHEY and CDR2 is SVGAGI. The CDR3 region has the DNA TGTGCCAGCAGTTACGATCGGCGGAGATGGACTGAAGCTTTCTTT. Translating gives CASSYDRRRWTEAFF.

This chain connects TRBV6-5 to TRBJ1-1; 7 positions agree with TRBD1. The CDR3 has 14 residues. Germline loops: CDR1 MNHEY, CDR2 SVGAGI. The CDR3 loop reads CDTKGAHGLTEAFF. CDR3 DNA sequence: TGTGACACGAAGGGGGCCCACGGGTTAACTGAAGCTTTCTTT.

V and J are TRBV5-5 and TRBJ1-1, with 8 positions matching TRBD1. The CDR3 covers 15 residues. After removal of 1 base from V and 4 bases from J, the junction contained 6 bases not matched to a gene. Germline CDR1 SGHKS, CDR2 YYEKEE (reference sequence). The DNA for the CDR3 is TGTGCCAGCAGCTTGATTGTACAGGGGGGCACTGAAGCTTTCTTT. It is translated as CASSLIVQGGTEAFF.

There are a few counts of this clone. This rearrangement joins TRBV2 to TRBJ1-5, with TRBD1 as a possible D gene (5 bases). Germline V gene sequence: CDR1 SNHLY, CDR2 FYNNEI. Trimming cost V 6 bases and J 4 bases, with 13 bases left between them. The CDR3 extends over 14 amino acids. CDR3 protein: CASRGDFLNQPQHF. The CDR3 DNA reads as TGTGCCAGCAGGGGGGACTTCCTAAATCAGCCCCAGCATTTT.

This chain connects TRBV7-2 to TRBJ1-2; maybe TRBD1 (5 bases). Germline values: CDR1 SGHTA, CDR2 FQGNSA. Trimming shortened V by 4 bases and J by 4 bases, and 22 bases separated the two germline ends. CDR3 length: 17 residues. Written as DNA, the CDR3 is TGTGCCAGCAGCTCAATCAACGACAGACCTTCGGGCTATGGCTACACCTTC. It translates to CASSSINDRPSGYGYTF.

The chain uses TRBV6-5 and TRBJ2-2; 8 bases fit TRBD1. Germline V lookup: CDR1 MNHEY, CDR2 SVGAGI. This CDR3 is built from 16 residues. After removal of 2 bases from V and 7 bases from J, the junction contained 9 bases not matched to a gene. CDR3 sequence reads: CASSYPTGGSHGELFF. The CDR3 DNA is TGTGCCAGCAGTTACCCTACAGGGGGAAGTCACGGGGAGCTGTTTTTT.

This chain connects TRBV5-4 to TRBJ2-2; TRBD2 matches 10 bases. This CDR3 contains 15 residues. Germline V gene data show CDR1 as SGHNT and CDR2 as YYREEE (reference sequence). V trimming: 4 bases; J trimming: 8 bases; junction bases outside the gene matches: 8. CDR3 sequence (DNA): TGTGCCAGCAGCCGCAGGGGACTAGCGTCGGGGGAGCTGTTTTTT. Amino acid sequence: CASSRRGLASGELFF.